The rows below give T cell receptor beta chains drawn from one sample of a study. TCRdb processed the RT-PCR reads anew with MiXCR; each CDR3 protein has one entry. The table lists hundreds of thousands of distinct CDR3 sequences, 12% to 15% of them singletons. Sequenced input: memory CD4+ T cells from blood. The receptor source for this set is a female donor in good health, serving as a healthy control. CDR3s include the opening cysteine and the closing phenylalanine or tryptophan. Size values are once, few and many counts, or a class for expanded clones, and some rows have none.

TRBJ2-3	TRBV2	few	CASREAGDLDTQYF
TRBJ2-1	TRBV2	-	CASRTEITSSSYNEQFF
TRBJ2-3	TRBV20-1	few	CSARPGTSGIFNTQYF
TRBJ1-2	TRBV20-1	few	CSALGLISNYGYTF
TRBJ2-7	TRBV7-6	-	CASSRVSGNSYEQYF
TRBJ2-1	TRBV7-3	many	CASSLTGAGYNEQFF
TRBJ2-5	TRBV27	many	CASSREQGSAGGTQYF
TRBJ1-5	TRBV20-1	-	CSAYRGVGQPQHF
TRBJ1-6	TRBV4-1	few	CASSQDAAVAIRALHF
TRBJ1-5	TRBV28	few	CASRTRGYQPQHF
TRBJ1-1	TRBV24-1	many	CATTGQGARGTEAFF
TRBJ1-2	TRBV28	few	CASSPGQGYMGYTF
TRBJ1-4	TRBV30	many	CAWSVLGEKLFF
TRBJ1-2	TRBV20-1	-	CSAPRQSSYGYTF
TRBJ2-3	TRBV7-2	-	CASSYPRGGSLAGALGDTQYF
TRBJ1-1	TRBV12-3/TRBV12-4	-	CASSRNQGSDTEAFF
TRBJ2-5	TRBV7-9	few	CASSQGTGLQETQYF
TRBJ2-1	TRBV28	-	CASSSYEGSPVVEQFF
TRBJ2-3	TRBV3-1	-	CASSPRLAGDVDTQYF
TRBJ2-1	TRBV20-1	few	CSAGTRRVSEQFF
TRBJ2-2	TRBV29-1	many	CSVGRFGGPRNTGELFF
TRBJ2-4	TRBV3-1	-	CASSQAGSAKNIQYF
TRBJ2-7	TRBV12-3/TRBV12-4	many	CASSQSGLMAQKQYF
TRBJ2-7	TRBV4-2	few	CASSPRTGGTILYEQYF
TRBJ2-7	TRBV5-6	many	CASSPKQGGLAGGLYEQYF
TRBJ1-1	TRBV24-1	many	CATKPSGNTEAFF
TRBJ2-1	TRBV24-1	-	CATSDSGPRGRDNEQFF
TRBJ2-5	TRBV20-1	-	CSARGAPGEETQYF
TRBJ2-7	TRBV29-1	many	CSAKTPYEQYF
TRBJ2-7	TRBV20-1	-	CSARAASGLRTYEQYF
TRBJ2-7	TRBV20-1	many	CSARESGRGDEQYF
TRBJ1-1	TRBV28	few	CAITVPGTAEAFF
TRBJ2-1	TRBV24-1	many	CATSASGRAPDEQFF
TRBJ2-1	TRBV5-8	once	CASSPSGEHYNEQFF
TRBJ2-2	TRBV27	-	CASSLRVRSAGELFF
TRBJ2-7	TRBV5-4	few	CASSLDQRAVLYEQYF
TRBJ2-2	TRBV7-2	-	CASSPDRFFGELFF
TRBJ1-4	TRBV27	few	CASRRDITNEKLFF
TRBJ2-1	TRBV6-2/TRBV6-3	many	CASRTGALNEQFF
TRBJ2-1	TRBV5-1	-	CASSLAVRGWGEQFF
TRBJ1-6	TRBV20-1	few	CSATTEHLQGYNSPLHF
TRBJ2-7	TRBV20-1	-	CSAEDPGQGADEQYF
TRBJ1-1	TRBV5-1	many	CASSPSGAGRNTEAFF
TRBJ2-2	TRBV11-2	few	CASSGSLGTGELFF
TRBJ2-3	TRBV7-6	many	CASSLGVDTQYF
TRBJ1-2	TRBV6-1	-	CASSEVGETRAF
TRBJ1-1	TRBV2	-	CASRDSYTEAFF
TRBJ2-5	TRBV6-5	-	CASSYRHGKYQETQYF